The 7 T cell receptor beta chains listed next were all sequenced from one sample in a study of response to subunit inactivated influenza vaccine. TCRdb called the RT-PCR reads again in MiXCR, with one record for every CDR3 protein. The sample includes more than 550,000 distinct CDR3 sequences, about 10% of them seen just once. These sequences were also reported in another study, on T cells expressing NK-cell markers. That study reports: For TCR beta, cDNA was produced by 5'RACE template switching with UMIs.

The source was PBMCs from blood, collected on the day of vaccination. These receptors were obtained from a man over 45 who received an inactivated influenza vaccine.

This clonotype was recorded many times. The chain is built from TRBV27 and TRBJ1-2; possible D gene TRBD1, 6 bases. The V gene's germline CDR1 is MNHEY and CDR2 SMNVEV (reference sequence). V gave up 5 bases and J gave up 8 bases, with 21 bases separating them. There are 15 residues in the CDR3. CDR3 DNA: TGTGCCAGCAGTCAAGGGGGGGGCCTGATCCAGGGCTACACCTTC. Protein product: CASSQGGGLIQGYTF.

CDR3 loop: CASSPPGLGSHEQYF. CDR3 DNA: TGTGCCAGTAGTCCTCCGGGACTAGGAAGCCACGAGCAGTACTTC. The V and J genes are TRBV19 and TRBJ2-7; 8 bases fit TRBD2. The CDR3 has 15 residues. The germline gives CDR1 LNHDA, CDR2 SQIVND (reference sequence). Germline trimming cut 5 bases from V and 5 bases from J; bases unmatched to any gene: 11. Combining the CDR3 with reference TRBV19 and TRBJ2-7 gives the whole variable domain DGGITQSPKYLFRKEGQNVTLSCEQNLNHDAMYWYRQDPGQGLRLIYYSQIVNDFQKGDIAEGYSVSREKKESFPLTVTSAQKNPTAFYLCASSPPGLGSHEQYFGPGTRLTVT.

This clonotype has a count of ten or more. This chain joins TRBV9 and TRBJ2-2; 8 positions match TRBD1. The ends lost 4 bases at V and 5 bases at J; junction bases unmatched: 13. CDR3 length: 17 amino acids. Germline lookup yields CDR1 SGDLS and CDR2 YYNGEE. The CDR3 nucleotides read TGTGCCAGCAGCTTTAACCCCGGCGACAGGGGAACCGGGGAGCTGTTTTTT. Its protein product is CASSFNPGDRGTGELFF.

V and J are TRBV2 and TRBJ2-3, with 10 nucleotides matching TRBD2. The CDR3 spans 14 residues. Trimming at V came to 3 bases and at J to 8 bases, leaving 5 bases not matched to a gene. Germline CDR1 SNHLY, CDR2 FYNNEI. CDR3 DNA: TGTGCCAGCAGTGAGACAGCGGGAGGGCCTACGCAGTATTTT. Amino acids: CASSETAGGPTQYF.

The V call is TRBV10-2, the J call TRBJ2-5; D uncertain. The CDR3 is 15 residues long. Trimming stripped 0 bases from V and 2 bases from J, with 10 bases between. Germline loops: CDR1 WSHSY, CDR2 SAAADI. For the CDR3, the DNA is TGCGCCAGCAGTGAGTCGGGTAGAGCACAAGAGACCCAGTACTTC. Its translation: CASSESGRAQETQYF.

This rearrangement joins TRBV6-1 to TRBJ1-1, with D possibly TRBD1 on 6 matching bases. The CDR3 loop spans 17 amino acids. Trimming stripped 3 bases from V and 2 bases from J, with 19 bases between. CDR1 and CDR2 from the germline V gene are MNHNS and SASEGT. The CDR3 nucleotides are TGTGCCAGCAGTGATGGAGTTCGGGGGCTTGTTAACACTGAAGCTTTCTTT. Encoded protein: CASSDGVRGLVNTEAFF.

The genes are TRBV12-3 or TRBV12-4 and TRBJ2-1, with D possibly matching TRBD1 (6 bases). Trimming shortened V by 5 bases and J by 2 bases, and 10 bases separated the two germline ends. The CDR3 spans 14 residues. The CDR3 DNA is TGTGCCAGCAGTGTTACAGGGACCTACAATGAGCAGTTCTTC. Its protein is CASSVTGTYNEQFF.